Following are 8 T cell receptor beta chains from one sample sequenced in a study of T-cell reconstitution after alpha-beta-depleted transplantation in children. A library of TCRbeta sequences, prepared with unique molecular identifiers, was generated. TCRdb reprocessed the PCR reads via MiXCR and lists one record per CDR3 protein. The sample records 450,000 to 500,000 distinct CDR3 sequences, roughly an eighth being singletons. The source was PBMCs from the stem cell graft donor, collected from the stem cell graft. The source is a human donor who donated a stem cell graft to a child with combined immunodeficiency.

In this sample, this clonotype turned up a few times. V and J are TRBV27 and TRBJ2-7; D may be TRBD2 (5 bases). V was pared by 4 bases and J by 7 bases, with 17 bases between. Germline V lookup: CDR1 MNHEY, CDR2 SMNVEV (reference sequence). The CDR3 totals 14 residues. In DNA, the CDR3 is TGTGCCAGCAGTTGGGCGGGTGCCCGGAAGGAGCAGTACTTC. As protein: CASSWAGARKEQYF.

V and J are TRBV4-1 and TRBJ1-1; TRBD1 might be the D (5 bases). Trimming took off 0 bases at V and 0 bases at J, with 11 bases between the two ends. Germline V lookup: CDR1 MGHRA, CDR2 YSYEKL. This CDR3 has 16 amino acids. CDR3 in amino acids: CASSQEGVPLNTEAFF. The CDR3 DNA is TGCGCCAGCAGCCAAGAGGGGGTCCCCTTGAACACTGAAGCTTTCTTT.

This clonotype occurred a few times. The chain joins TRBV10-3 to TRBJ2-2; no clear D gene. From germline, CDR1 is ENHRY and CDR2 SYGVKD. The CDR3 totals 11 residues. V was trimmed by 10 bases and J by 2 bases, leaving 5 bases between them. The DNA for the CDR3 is TGTGCCACCGGAAACACCGGGGAGCTGTTTTTT. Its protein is CATGNTGELFF.

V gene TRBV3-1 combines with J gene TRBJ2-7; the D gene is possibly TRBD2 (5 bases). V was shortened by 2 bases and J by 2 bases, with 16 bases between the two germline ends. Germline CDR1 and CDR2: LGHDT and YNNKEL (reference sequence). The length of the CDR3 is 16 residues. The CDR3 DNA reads TGTGCCAGCAGCCAAACAAGTTCGGGGTTGACCTACGAGCAGTACTTC. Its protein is CASSQTSSGLTYEQYF.

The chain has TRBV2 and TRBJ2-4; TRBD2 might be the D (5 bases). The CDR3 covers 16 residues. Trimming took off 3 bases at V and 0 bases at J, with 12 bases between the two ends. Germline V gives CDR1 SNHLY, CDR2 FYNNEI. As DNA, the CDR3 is TGTGCCAGCAGTGAGGCCGACTATCTAGCCAAAAACATTCAGTACTTC. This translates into CASSEADYLAKNIQYF.

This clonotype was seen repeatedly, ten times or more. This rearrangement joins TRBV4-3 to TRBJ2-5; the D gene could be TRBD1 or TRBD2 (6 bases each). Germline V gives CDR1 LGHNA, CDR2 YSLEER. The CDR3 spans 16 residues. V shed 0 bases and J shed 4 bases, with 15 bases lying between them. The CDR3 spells CASSQDLGGGGETQYF. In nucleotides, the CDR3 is TGCGCCAGCAGCCAAGATCTTGGAGGGGGTGGAGAGACCCAGTACTTC.

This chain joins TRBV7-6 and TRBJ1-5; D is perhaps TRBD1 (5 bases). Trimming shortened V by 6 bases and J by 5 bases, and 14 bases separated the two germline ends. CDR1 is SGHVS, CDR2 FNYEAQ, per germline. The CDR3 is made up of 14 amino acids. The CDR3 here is CASSPGRGDQPQHF. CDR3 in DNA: TGTGCCAGCAGTCCCGGGCGGGGGGATCAGCCCCAGCATTTT.

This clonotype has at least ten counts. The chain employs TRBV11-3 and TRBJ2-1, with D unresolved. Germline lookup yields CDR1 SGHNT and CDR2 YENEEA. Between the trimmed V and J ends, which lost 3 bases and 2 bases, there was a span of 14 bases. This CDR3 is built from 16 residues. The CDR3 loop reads CASSFQDGRPYNEQFF. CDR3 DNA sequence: TGTGCCAGCAGCTTTCAGGACGGGCGACCCTACAATGAGCAGTTCTTC.